The 25 T cell receptor beta chains below come from one sample, sequenced in a study of OX40 agonist ivuxolimab in advanced cancers. Receptors were amplified or captured by the immunoSEQ multiplex PCR assay. TCRdb stores this immuneACCESS table with in-frame sequences only. Part of the clones is absent; in the studies checked, under half of the shortfall reflects unresolved V genes, and no reason is known for the rest. This sample comprises under 95,000 clones, 91% of them detected only once. The ten largest clones take up roughly 8.9% of the sample. The specimen was CD4+ or CD8+ T cells sorted from blood, collected in a trial of the OX40 agonist ivuxolimab. All receptors derive from an adult with an advanced solid tumor such as melanoma, head and neck, liver or kidney cancer.

This clone came up once. At the DNA level, this CDR3 is encoded by other sequences in the same sample as well. CDR3 coding DNA: TGTGCCAGCTCCCCTCAAGACGAGCAGTACTTC. The encoded protein is CASSPQDEQYF. The chain combines TRBV7-9 with TRBJ2-7, with D hard to call. CDR3 length: 11 residues. The V and J ends lost 8 bases and 5 bases respectively, with 10 bases between them. The germline V gene encodes CDR1 SEHNR and CDR2 FQNEAQ (reference sequence).

V and J are TRBV28 and TRBJ1-4; D is unresolved. V lost 4 bases, J lost 3 bases, and 9 bases lay in between. The CDR3 extends over 14 amino acids. The germline gives CDR1 MDHEN, CDR2 SYDVKM. CDR3 residues: CASSSGGANEKLFF. The DNA of the CDR3 is TGTGCCAGCAGTTCCGGCGGGGCTAATGAAAAACTGTTTTTT.

This chain joins TRBV28 and TRBJ1-1; D gene ambiguous. This CDR3 has 11 amino acids. The ends were cut back, 3 bases at V and 5 bases at J, with 4 bases in the middle. Germline V gene data show CDR1 as MDHEN and CDR2 as SYDVKM. Written as DNA, the CDR3 is TGTGCCAGCAGTTTCAGGACTGAAGCTTTCTTT. Its protein product is CASSFRTEAFF.

The rearrangement uses TRBV7-2 and TRBJ1-2, with unresolved D. The CDR3 spans 13 residues. V shed 5 bases and J shed 8 bases, with 15 bases lying between them. Looked up from germline, CDR1 is SGHTA and CDR2 is FQGNSA. The CDR3 DNA follows: TGTGCCAGCAGCCCAACAATGGCGGTCGGCTACACCTTC. Protein sequence: CASSPTMAVGYTF.

J is TRBJ2-7 and V is TRBV29-1, with D possibly TRBD2 on 5 matching bases. The V gene's germline CDR1 is SQVTM and CDR2 ANQGSEA. V was pared by 8 bases and J by 3 bases, with 14 bases between. The CDR3 totals 12 residues. CDR3 residues: CSIRTEDYEQYF. DNA of the CDR3: TGCAGCATTCGGACGGAGGACTACGAGCAGTACTTC.

V gene TRBV9 combines with J gene TRBJ2-1, with 11 bases fitting TRBD2. Germline values: CDR1 SGDLS, CDR2 YYNGEE. J lost 7 bases, V lost 0 bases, and 3 bases had no gene match. This CDR3 has 15 residues. The CDR3 DNA reads as TGTGCCAGCAGCGTAGGGCCTAGCGGGGGGAATGAGCAGTTCTTC. Translated: CASSVGPSGGNEQFF.

CDR3 residues: CASSLLGRQGANYGYTF. For the CDR3, the DNA is TGCGCCAGCAGCTTGTTGGGACGACAGGGGGCTAACTATGGCTACACCTTC. This chain links TRBV5-1 with TRBJ1-2; 9 nucleotides match TRBD1. Trimming removed 1 base from V and 0 bases from J; junction bases left unmatched: 7. The V gene's germline CDR1 is SGHRS and CDR2 YFSETQ. The CDR3 loop spans 17 amino acids.

This clone was found many times. The chain links TRBV6-4 to TRBJ2-3, with 8 bases that match TRBD1. CDR1 MRHNA and CDR2 SNTAGT come from the germline V gene. Losses at the gene ends were 6 bases for V and 4 bases for J; bases not matched to a gene: 6. The CDR3 has 14 residues. This CDR3 is CASSLTGEADTQYF. The CDR3 bases are TGTGCCAGCAGCCTGACAGGGGAGGCAGATACGCAGTATTTT.

The chain recombines TRBV18 with TRBJ1-1, with D unresolved. Trimming left V 2 bases short and J 0 bases short, with 4 bases between. Germline V lookup: CDR1 KGHSH, CDR2 LQKENI. The CDR3 spans 13 residues. CDR3 amino acids: CASSPEVNTEAFF. For the CDR3, the DNA is TGTGCCAGCTCACCAGAGGTGAACACTGAAGCTTTCTTT.

The chain is built from TRBV27 and TRBJ2-1; TRBD1 agrees at 8 bases. The CDR3 is made up of 13 amino acids. Germline CDR1 reads MNHEY; CDR2 reads SMNVEV (reference sequence). The V gene end was trimmed by 3 bases and the J gene end by 9 bases; junction bases not matched to a gene: 4. Written as DNA, the CDR3 is TGTGCCAGCAGTTTGGCAGGGGGCGGTGAGCAGTTCTTC. Protein product: CASSLAGGGEQFF.

The chain is built from TRBV30 and TRBJ2-1; 11 bases map to TRBD1. The V gene's germline CDR1 is GTSNPN and CDR2 SVGIG (reference sequence). The length of the CDR3 is 14 residues. The V and J ends lost 6 bases and 8 bases, in that order; junction bases with no gene match: 9. The CDR3 spells CACLPRDRGDEQFF. The CDR3 bases are TGTGCCTGCCTTCCCCGGGACAGGGGGGATGAGCAGTTCTTC.

This clone was detected once. The chain uses TRBV6-5 and TRBJ2-7; D ambiguous. Deletions cut 0 bases from V and 4 bases from J, with 16 bases between. This CDR3 contains 16 residues. CDR1 is MNHEY, CDR2 SVGAGI, per germline. The CDR3 DNA sequence: TGTGCCAGCAGTTACTCTCCGACCTATCGGGTATACGAGCAGTACTTC. Amino acids: CASSYSPTYRVYEQYF.

The CDR3 spells CSVEDRDPPYETQYF. The CDR3 DNA reads as TGCAGCGTTGAAGACCGGGACCCTCCATACGAGACCCAGTACTTC. The rearrangement uses TRBV29-1 and TRBJ2-5; D possibly uses TRBD1 or TRBD2 (5 bases each). The V gene lost 0 bases and the J gene lost 5 bases, with 16 bases spanning the gap. Germline CDR1 and CDR2: SQVTM and ANQGSEA. The CDR3 sequence is 15 residues long.

The chain carries TRBV4-2 and TRBJ1-1; D ambiguous. Per the germline V gene, CDR1 is LGHNA and CDR2 is YNFKEQ. CDR3 size: 13 residues. The ends were cut back, 6 bases at V and 1 base at J, with 9 bases in the middle. The DNA for the CDR3 is TGTGCCAGCAGTCTCTCTTGGAACACTGAAGCTTTCTTT. This gives the protein CASSLSWNTEAFF.

This clone was seen just once. The V and J genes are TRBV11-3 and TRBJ2-1; a possible D gene is TRBD2 (5 bases). Germline V lookup: CDR1 SGHNT, CDR2 YENEEA. The CDR3 extends over 15 amino acids. V was cut by 3 bases and J by 5 bases, with 14 bases left in between. The CDR3 loop is CASSFFPGIHNEQFF. CDR3 bases: TGTGCCAGCAGCTTCTTTCCCGGGATCCACAATGAGCAGTTCTTC.

The chain combines TRBV5-4 with TRBJ2-3, with 7 bases matching TRBD2. Looked up from germline, CDR1 is SGHNT and CDR2 is YYREEE (reference sequence). The V and J ends lost 0 bases and 8 bases, in that order; junction bases with no gene match: 3. The CDR3 has 13 amino acids. CDR3 region: CASSLAWEGTQYF. In nucleotides, the CDR3 is TGTGCCAGCAGCTTGGCCTGGGAGGGTACGCAGTATTTT. Filled out from reference TRBV5-4 and TRBJ2-3, the complete variable domain reads ETGVTQSPTHLIKTRGQQVTLRCSSQSGHNTVSWYQQALGQGPQFIFQYYREEENGRGNFPPRFSGLQFPNYSSELNVNALELDDSALYLCASSLAWEGTQYFGPGTRLTVL.

The chain joins TRBV27 to TRBJ1-1; D is ambiguous. V was pared by 6 bases and J by 0 bases, with 2 bases between. Germline CDR1 is MNHEY and CDR2 is SMNVEV (reference sequence). CDR3 size: 11 residues. CDR3 coding DNA: TGTGCCAGCAGGCTGAACACTGAAGCTTTCTTT. As protein: CASRLNTEAFF.

This clone was recorded only once. This chain links TRBV27 with TRBJ2-3, with D tentatively TRBD2 (6 bases). With 3 bases removed from V and 7 bases from J, the gap between germline ends came to 14 bases. This CDR3 has 14 residues. Germline V gives CDR1 MNHEY, CDR2 SMNVEV (reference sequence). CDR3 coding DNA: TGTGCCAGCAGTTTTTCGCTGGGAGGTTATACGCAGTATTTT. Translating it yields CASSFSLGGYTQYF.

In this sample, this clone turned up once. The V call is TRBV19, the J call TRBJ2-7, with 10 bases fitting TRBD1. The CDR3 covers 15 residues. Per germline, CDR1 LNHDA and CDR2 SQIVND (reference sequence). With V trimmed by 5 bases and J by 3 bases, 7 bases remained unmatched. DNA for the CDR3: TGTGCCAGTAGTGTTCCCGGGACAGGGGTCTACGAGCAGTACTTC. The encoded protein is CASSVPGTGVYEQYF.

This chain links TRBV27 with TRBJ2-1; TRBD2 agrees at 9 bases. The germline V gene encodes CDR1 MNHEY and CDR2 SMNVEV (reference sequence). This CDR3 contains 15 residues. The V segment lost 6 bases and the J segment 4 bases; nucleotides outside the gene matches: 7. The CDR3: CASSNSGRAYNEQFF. CDR3 DNA: TGTGCCAGCAGCAATAGCGGGAGAGCTTACAATGAGCAGTTCTTC.

The CDR3 is CASSADSAIWLAGGDGELFF. As DNA, the CDR3 is TGTGCCAGCAGTGCCGACTCGGCTATCTGGCTAGCGGGAGGTGACGGGGAGCTGTTTTTT. V is TRBV6-1 and J is TRBJ2-2; TRBD2 matches 11 bases. CDR3 length: 20 amino acids. The V gene's germline CDR1 is MNHNS and CDR2 SASEGT. The V segment lost 4 bases and the J segment 7 bases; nucleotides outside the gene matches: 20.

The chain has TRBV28 and TRBJ2-3; TRBD1 is a possible D gene (5 bases). Between the trimmed V and J ends, which lost 2 bases and 5 bases, there was a span of 14 bases. Germline V gives CDR1 MDHEN, CDR2 SYDVKM. The CDR3 is 15 residues long. DNA of the CDR3: TGTGCCAGCAGTTTAGTCGGTTCAGGGTTAGATACGCAGTATTTT. It is translated as CASSLVGSGLDTQYF.

V usage is TRBV25-1 and J usage is TRBJ2-7, with D possibly being TRBD2 (7 bases). Trimming shortened V by 3 bases and J by 4 bases, and 16 bases separated the two germline ends. CDR1 MGHDK and CDR2 SYGVNS come from the germline V gene. The CDR3 has 15 amino acids. The chain's CDR3 is CASSEGGAGMYEQYF. The CDR3 coding sequence is TGTGCCAGCAGTGAGGGGGGGGCAGGGATGTACGAGCAGTACTTC.

The rearrangement joins TRBV5-6 to TRBJ2-7; possible D gene TRBD1, 6 bases. Trimming took 4 bases from V and 7 from J, leaving 12 bases between them. CDR3 length: 12 residues. Germline-derived CDR1 and CDR2 are SGHDT and YYEEEE. CDR3 sequence (DNA): TGTGCCAGCAGCGGGGGCCCGGGGGAGCAGTACTTC. Its translation is CASSGGPGEQYF.

A single count supports this clone. The rearrangement uses TRBV5-1 and TRBJ2-3; no clear D gene. V shed 4 bases and J shed 0 bases, with 3 bases lying between them. This CDR3 region has 12 residues. Germline V lookup: CDR1 SGHRS, CDR2 YFSETQ. CDR3 loop: CASSHSTDTQYF. The CDR3 DNA reads as TGCGCCAGCAGCCATAGCACAGATACGCAGTATTTT.